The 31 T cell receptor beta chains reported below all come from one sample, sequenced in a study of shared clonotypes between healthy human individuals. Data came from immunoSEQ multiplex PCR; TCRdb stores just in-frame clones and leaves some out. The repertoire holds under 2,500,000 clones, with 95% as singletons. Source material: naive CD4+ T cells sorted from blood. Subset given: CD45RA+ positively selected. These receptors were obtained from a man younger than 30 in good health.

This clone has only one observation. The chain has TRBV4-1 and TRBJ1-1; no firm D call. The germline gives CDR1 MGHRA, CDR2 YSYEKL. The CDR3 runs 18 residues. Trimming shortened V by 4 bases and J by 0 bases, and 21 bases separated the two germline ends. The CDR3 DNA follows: TGCGCCAGCAGCCCAGAGGGTCGACCAGGCGACATGAACACTGAAGCTTTCTTT. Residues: CASSPEGRPGDMNTEAFF.

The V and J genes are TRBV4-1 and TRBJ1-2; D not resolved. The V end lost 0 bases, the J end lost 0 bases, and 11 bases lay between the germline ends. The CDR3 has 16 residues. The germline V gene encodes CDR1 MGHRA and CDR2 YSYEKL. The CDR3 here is CASSQDRVGSNYGYTF. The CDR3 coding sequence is TGCGCCAGCAGCCAAGATCGAGTCGGTTCTAACTATGGCTACACCTTC.

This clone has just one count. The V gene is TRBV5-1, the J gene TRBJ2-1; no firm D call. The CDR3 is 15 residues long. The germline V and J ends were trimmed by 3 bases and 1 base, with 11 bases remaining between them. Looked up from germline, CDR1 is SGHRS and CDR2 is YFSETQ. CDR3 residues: CASSSTLLSYNEQFF. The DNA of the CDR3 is TGCGCCAGCAGCTCGACTCTCCTTTCCTACAATGAGCAGTTCTTC.

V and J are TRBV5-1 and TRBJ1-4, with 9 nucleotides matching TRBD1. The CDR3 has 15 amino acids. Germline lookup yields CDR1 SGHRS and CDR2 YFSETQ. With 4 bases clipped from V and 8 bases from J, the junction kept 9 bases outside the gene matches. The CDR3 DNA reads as TGCGCCAGCAGCACACAGGGGGCGAGCTACGAAAAACTGTTTTTT. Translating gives CASSTQGASYEKLFF.

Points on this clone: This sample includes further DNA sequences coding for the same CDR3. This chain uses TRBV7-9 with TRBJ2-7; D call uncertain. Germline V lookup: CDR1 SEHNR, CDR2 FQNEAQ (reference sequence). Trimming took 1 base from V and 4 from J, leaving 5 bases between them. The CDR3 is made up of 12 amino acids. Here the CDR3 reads CASSLVSYEQYF. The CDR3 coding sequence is TGTGCCAGCAGCTTAGTTTCTTACGAGCAGTACTTC.

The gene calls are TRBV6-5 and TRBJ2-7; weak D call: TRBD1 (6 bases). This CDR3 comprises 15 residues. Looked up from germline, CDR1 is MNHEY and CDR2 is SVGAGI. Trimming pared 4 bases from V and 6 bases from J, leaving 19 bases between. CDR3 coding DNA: TGTGCCAGCAGTTCCAAGGGACACTCGGGCACCGAGCAGTACTTC. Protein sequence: CASSSKGHSGTEQYF.

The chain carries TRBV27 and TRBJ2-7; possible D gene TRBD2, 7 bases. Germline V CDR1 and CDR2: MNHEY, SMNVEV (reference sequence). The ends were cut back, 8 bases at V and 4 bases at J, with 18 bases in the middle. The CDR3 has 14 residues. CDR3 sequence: CASHEGGLGYEQYF. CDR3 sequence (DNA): TGTGCCAGCCACGAGGGGGGGCTAGGGTACGAGCAGTACTTC.

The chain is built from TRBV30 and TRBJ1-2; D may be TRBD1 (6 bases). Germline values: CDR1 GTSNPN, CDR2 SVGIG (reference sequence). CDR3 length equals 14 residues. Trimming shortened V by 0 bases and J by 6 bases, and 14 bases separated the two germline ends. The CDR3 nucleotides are TGTGCCTGGAGTGTACTACAGGGAGGTAATGGCTACACCTTC. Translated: CAWSVLQGGNGYTF.

CDR3 DNA: TGTGCCAGCAGACGGACAGGGAGCGGCTACGAGCAGTACTTC. Residues: CASRRTGSGYEQYF. The chain links TRBV27 to TRBJ2-7, with TRBD1 matching 8 bases. The CDR3 totals 14 residues. Germline CDR1 is MNHEY and CDR2 is SMNVEV (reference sequence). V was pared by 6 bases and J by 3 bases, with 7 bases of the junction left unmatched.

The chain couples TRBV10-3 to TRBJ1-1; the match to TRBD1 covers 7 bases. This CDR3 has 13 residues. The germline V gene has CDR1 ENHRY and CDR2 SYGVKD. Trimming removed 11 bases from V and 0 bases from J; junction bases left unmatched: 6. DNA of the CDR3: TGTGCCGTACAACAGGGGATGAACACTGAAGCTTTCTTT. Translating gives CAVQQGMNTEAFF.

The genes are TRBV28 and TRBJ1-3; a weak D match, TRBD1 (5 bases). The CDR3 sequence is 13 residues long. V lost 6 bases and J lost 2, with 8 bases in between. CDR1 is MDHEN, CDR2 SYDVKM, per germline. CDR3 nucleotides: TGTGCCAGCAGGTGGGGGGCTGGAAACACCATATATTTT. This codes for CASRWGAGNTIYF.

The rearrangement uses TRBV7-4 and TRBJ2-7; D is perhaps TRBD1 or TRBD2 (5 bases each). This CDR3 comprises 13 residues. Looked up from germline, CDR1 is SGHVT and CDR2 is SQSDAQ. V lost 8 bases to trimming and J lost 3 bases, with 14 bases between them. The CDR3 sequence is CASAYGTSYEQYF. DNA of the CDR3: TGTGCCAGCGCTTACGGGACGAGCTACGAGCAGTACTTC.

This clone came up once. CDR3 bases: TGCAGCGCTACCGGGGGGGGGCCCAACACAGATACGCAGTATTTT. It specifies CSATGGGPNTDTQYF. The chain joins TRBV29-1 to TRBJ2-3, with 8 bases fitting TRBD2. The CDR3 covers 15 residues. Germline CDR1 and CDR2: SQVTM and ANQGSEA. Trimming cost V 7 bases and J 2 bases; bases outside gene matches: 11.

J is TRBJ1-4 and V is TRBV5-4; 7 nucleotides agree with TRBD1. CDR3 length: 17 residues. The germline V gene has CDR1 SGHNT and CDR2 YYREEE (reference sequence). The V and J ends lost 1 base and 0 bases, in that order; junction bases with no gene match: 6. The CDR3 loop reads CASSLSAGGATNEKLFF. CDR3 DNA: TGTGCCAGCAGCTTGTCTGCAGGGGGAGCAACTAATGAAAAACTGTTTTTT.

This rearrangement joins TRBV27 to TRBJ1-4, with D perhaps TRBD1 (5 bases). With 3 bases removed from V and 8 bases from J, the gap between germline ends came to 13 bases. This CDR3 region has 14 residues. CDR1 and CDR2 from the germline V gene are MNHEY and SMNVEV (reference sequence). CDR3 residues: CASSFAGLAEKLFF. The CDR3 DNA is TGTGCCAGCAGTTTCGCAGGGCTGGCCGAAAAACTGTTTTTT.

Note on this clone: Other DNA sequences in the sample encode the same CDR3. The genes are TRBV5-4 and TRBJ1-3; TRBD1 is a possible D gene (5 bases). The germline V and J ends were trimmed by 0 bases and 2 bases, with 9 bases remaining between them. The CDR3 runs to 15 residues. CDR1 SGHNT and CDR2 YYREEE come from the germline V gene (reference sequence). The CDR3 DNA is TGTGCCAGCAGCTTGGATCCGGGGCCTGGAAACACCATATATTTT. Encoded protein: CASSLDPGPGNTIYF. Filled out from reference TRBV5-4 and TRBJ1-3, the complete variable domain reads ETGVTQSPTHLIKTRGQQVTLRCSSQSGHNTVSWYQQALGQGPQFIFQYYREEENGRGNFPPRFSGLQFPNYSSELNVNALELDDSALYLCASSLDPGPGNTIYFGEGSWLTVV.

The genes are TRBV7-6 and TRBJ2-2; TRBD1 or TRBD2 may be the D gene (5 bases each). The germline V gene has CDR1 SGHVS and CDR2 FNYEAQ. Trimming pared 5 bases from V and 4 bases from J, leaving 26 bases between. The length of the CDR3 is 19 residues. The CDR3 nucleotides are TGTGCCAGCAGCCCCTTCGCGTCGGGCCAGGGAGTTTCCACCGGGGAGCTGTTTTTT. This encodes CASSPFASGQGVSTGELFF.

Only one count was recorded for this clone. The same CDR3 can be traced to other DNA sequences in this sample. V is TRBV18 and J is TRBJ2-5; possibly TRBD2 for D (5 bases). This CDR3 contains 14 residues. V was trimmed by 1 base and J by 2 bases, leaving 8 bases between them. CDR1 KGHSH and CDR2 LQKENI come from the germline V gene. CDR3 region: CASSPRTSQETQYF. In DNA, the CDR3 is TGTGCCAGCTCACCACGGACTTCTCAAGAGACCCAGTACTTC.

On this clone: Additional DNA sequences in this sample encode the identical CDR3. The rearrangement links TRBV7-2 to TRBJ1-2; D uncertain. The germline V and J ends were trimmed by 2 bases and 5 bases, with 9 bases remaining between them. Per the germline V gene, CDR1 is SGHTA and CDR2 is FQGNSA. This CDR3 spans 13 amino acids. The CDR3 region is CASSLRVAYGYTF. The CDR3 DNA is TGTGCCAGCAGCTTAAGGGTTGCGTATGGCTACACCTTC.

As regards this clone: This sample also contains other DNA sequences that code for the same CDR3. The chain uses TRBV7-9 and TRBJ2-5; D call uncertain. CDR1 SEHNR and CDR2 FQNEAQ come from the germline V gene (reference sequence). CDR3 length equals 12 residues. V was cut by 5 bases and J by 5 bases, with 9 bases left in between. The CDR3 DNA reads TGTGCCAGCAGCCGACTCGGGGAGACCCAGTACTTC. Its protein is CASSRLGETQYF.

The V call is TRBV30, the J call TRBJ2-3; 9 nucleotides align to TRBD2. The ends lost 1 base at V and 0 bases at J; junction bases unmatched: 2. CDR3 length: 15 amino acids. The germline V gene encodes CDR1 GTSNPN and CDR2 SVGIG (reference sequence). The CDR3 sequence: CAWSGTSESTDTQYF. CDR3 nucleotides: TGTGCCTGGAGTGGGACTAGCGAGAGCACAGATACGCAGTATTTT.

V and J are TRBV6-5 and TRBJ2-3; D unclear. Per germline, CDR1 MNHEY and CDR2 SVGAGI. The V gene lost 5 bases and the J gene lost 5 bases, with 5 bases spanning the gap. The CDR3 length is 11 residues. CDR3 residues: CASSIRDTQYF. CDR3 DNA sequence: TGTGCCAGCAGTATTCGAGATACGCAGTATTTT.

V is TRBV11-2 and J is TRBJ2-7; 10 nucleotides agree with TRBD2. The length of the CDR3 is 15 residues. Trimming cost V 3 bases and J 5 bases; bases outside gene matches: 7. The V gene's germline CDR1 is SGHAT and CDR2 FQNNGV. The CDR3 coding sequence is TGTGCCAGCAGCTTTACGGCTAGCGGGAGCCACGAGCAGTACTTC. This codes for CASSFTASGSHEQYF. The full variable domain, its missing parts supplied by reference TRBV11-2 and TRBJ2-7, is EAGVAQSPRYKIIEKRQSVAFWCNPISGHATLYWYQQILGQGPKLLIQFQNNGVVDDSQLPKDRFSAERLKGVDSTLKIQPAKLEDSAVYLCASSFTASGSHEQYFGPGTRLTVT.

The CDR3 sequence: CASSLEGGGGELFF. CDR3 coding DNA: TGTGCCAGCAGCTTAGAAGGGGGTGGCGGGGAGCTGTTTTTT. The V call is TRBV11-3, the J call TRBJ2-2, with D possibly TRBD1 on 6 matching bases. V shed 0 bases and J shed 7 bases, with 9 bases lying between them. The CDR3 is made up of 14 amino acids. Per germline, CDR1 SGHNT and CDR2 YENEEA.

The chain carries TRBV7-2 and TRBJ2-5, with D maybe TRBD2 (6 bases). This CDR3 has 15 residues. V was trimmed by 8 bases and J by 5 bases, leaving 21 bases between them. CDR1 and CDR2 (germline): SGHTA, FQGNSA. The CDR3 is CASSSLRGIVETQYF. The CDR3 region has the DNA TGTGCCAGCTCCTCCTTACGGGGGATTGTGGAGACCCAGTACTTC.

The chain's CDR3 is CASSAYRAGELFF. CDR3 DNA sequence: TGCGCCAGCAGTGCCTACAGGGCCGGGGAGCTGTTTTTT. This chain connects TRBV10-1 to TRBJ2-2, with a tentative D call TRBD1 (6 bases). CDR3 size: 13 residues. Trimming pared 4 bases from V and 6 bases from J, leaving 9 bases between. Germline-derived CDR1 and CDR2 are WNHNN and SYGVQD (reference sequence).

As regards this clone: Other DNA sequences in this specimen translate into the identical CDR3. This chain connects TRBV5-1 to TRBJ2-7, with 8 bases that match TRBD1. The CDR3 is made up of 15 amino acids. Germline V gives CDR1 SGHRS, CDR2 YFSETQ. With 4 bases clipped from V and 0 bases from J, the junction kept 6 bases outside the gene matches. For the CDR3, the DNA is TGCGCCAGCAGCCTTCGACAGGGGAGCTCCTACGAGCAGTACTTC. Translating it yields CASSLRQGSSYEQYF.

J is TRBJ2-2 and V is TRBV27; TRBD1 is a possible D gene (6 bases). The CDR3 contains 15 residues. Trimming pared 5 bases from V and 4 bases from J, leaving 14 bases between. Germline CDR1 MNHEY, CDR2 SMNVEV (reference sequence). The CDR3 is CASSPRTVITGELFF. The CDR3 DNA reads TGTGCCAGCAGTCCCCGGACAGTTATCACCGGGGAGCTGTTTTTT.

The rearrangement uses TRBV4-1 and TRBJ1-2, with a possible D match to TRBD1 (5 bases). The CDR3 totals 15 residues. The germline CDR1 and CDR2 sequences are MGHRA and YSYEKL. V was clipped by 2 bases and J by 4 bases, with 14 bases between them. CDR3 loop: CASSQPPGVAYGYTF. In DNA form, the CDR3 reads TGCGCCAGCAGCCAACCTCCGGGGGTGGCCTATGGCTACACCTTC.

The CDR3 loop reads CASSGGGYQYF. The CDR3 nucleotides are TGTGCCAGCAGTGGAGGGGGGTATCAGTACTTC. The gene calls are TRBV2 and TRBJ2-7; the D call may be TRBD1 or TRBD2 (6 bases each). The germline V and J ends were trimmed by 4 bases and 10 bases, with 11 bases remaining between them. The CDR3 length is 11 residues. From germline, CDR1 is SNHLY and CDR2 FYNNEI.

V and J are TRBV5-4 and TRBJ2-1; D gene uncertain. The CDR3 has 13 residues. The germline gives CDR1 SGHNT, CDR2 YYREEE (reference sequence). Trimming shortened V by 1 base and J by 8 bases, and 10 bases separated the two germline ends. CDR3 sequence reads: CASSLRASHEQFF. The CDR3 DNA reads TGTGCCAGCAGCTTGCGGGCGTCTCATGAGCAGTTCTTC.